The 18 T cell receptor beta chains in this list originate from one sample, sequenced in a study of identical twins. One entry per CDR3 protein results from TCRdb running MiXCR on the 5' RACE reads. This sample has about 240,000 distinct CDR3 sequences, with about 11% found just once. Sequenced sample: memory T cells sorted from blood. The receptor source for this set is a man between 50 and 59 years old in good health.

This clonotype was observed a handful of times. The chain combines TRBV29-1 with TRBJ2-3; TRBD2 aligns across 8 bases. V was clipped by 4 bases and J by 2 bases; unmatched bases: 8. The CDR3 is 15 amino acids. Germline lookup yields CDR1 SQVTM and CDR2 ANQGSEA. This CDR3 is CSVATQAGATDTQYF. The CDR3 DNA follows: TGCAGCGTTGCGACTCAAGCGGGGGCCACAGATACGCAGTATTTT.

This clonotype came up many times. The CDR3 DNA sequence: TGTGCCAGCAGCTTAGATGGGGGATCGAGTGAGCAGTTCTTC. Protein sequence: CASSLDGGSSEQFF. V usage is TRBV11-3 and J usage is TRBJ2-1; D is perhaps TRBD1 or TRBD2 (5 bases each). The CDR3 loop spans 14 amino acids. Trimming left V 0 bases short and J 9 bases short, with 12 bases between. Per the germline V gene, CDR1 is SGHNT and CDR2 is YENEEA.

This clonotype was observed many times. This chain uses TRBV20-1 with TRBJ2-1; D remains unclear. V lost 3 bases to trimming and J lost 5 bases, with 11 bases between them. CDR1 DFQATT and CDR2 SNEGSKA come from the germline V gene (reference sequence). This CDR3 spans 13 amino acids. The CDR3 DNA sequence: TGCAGTGCTAGTGGGCTGATAAACAATGAGCAGTTCTTC. Its translation: CSASGLINNEQFF.

This clonotype was seen many times. The rearrangement uses TRBV4-2 and TRBJ2-3, with 11 bases that match TRBD2. Trimming took 5 bases from V and 0 from J; bases not matched to a gene: 7. In germline, CDR1 is LGHNA, CDR2 YNFKEQ. The CDR3 sequence is 17 residues long. The CDR3 loop reads CASSVLAGGSSTDTQYF. In DNA form, the CDR3 reads TGTGCCAGCAGCGTTCTAGCGGGAGGTTCTAGCACAGATACGCAGTATTTT.

Ten or more counts support this clonotype. The rearrangement links TRBV12-3 or TRBV12-4 to TRBJ1-6, with TRBD1 identical over 9 bases. The ends lost 5 bases at V and 7 bases at J; junction bases unmatched: 3. The length of the CDR3 is 14 residues. In DNA, the CDR3 is TGTGCCAGCAGTGGACAGGGGTTCAATTCACCCCTCCACTTT. Amino acids: CASSGQGFNSPLHF.

The CDR3 coding sequence is TGTGCCAGCAACAAATTACTAGCGGGAGGGTTTTACAATGAGCAGTTCTTC. Translating gives CASNKLLAGGFYNEQFF. The rearrangement links TRBV6-2 or TRBV6-3 to TRBJ2-1; 13 nucleotides match TRBD2. The CDR3 is 17 residues long. Trimming cost V 7 bases and J 4 bases; bases outside gene matches: 10. The germline V gene encodes CDR1 MNHEY and CDR2 SVGEGT.

The rearrangement joins TRBV10-3 to TRBJ2-1; tentative D call: TRBD2 (5 bases). V was pared by 3 bases and J by 0 bases, with 15 bases between. CDR1 is ENHRY, CDR2 SYGVKD, per germline. The CDR3 contains 17 residues. The CDR3 protein is CAISDPADSDSYNEQFF. CDR3 DNA: TGTGCCATCAGTGACCCCGCGGACTCCGACTCCTACAATGAGCAGTTCTTC.

This clonotype has just a few counts. The chain uses TRBV7-2 and TRBJ1-5; D not resolved. V was pared by 4 bases and J by 4 bases, with 14 bases between. The germline CDR1 and CDR2 sequences are SGHTA and FQGNSA. The CDR3 length is 15 residues. The CDR3 reads CASSSVGDPNQPQHF. Written as DNA, the CDR3 is TGTGCCAGCAGCTCGGTGGGCGACCCTAATCAGCCCCAGCATTTT.

The chain couples TRBV28 to TRBJ2-4; D ambiguous. Germline CDR1 and CDR2: MDHEN and SYDVKM. V was cut by 6 bases and J by 9 bases, with 15 bases left in between. The CDR3 covers 13 residues. CDR3 sequence (DNA): TGTGCCAGCAGCAAGGGCTCACGAGGCATTCAGTACTTC. Its protein product is CASSKGSRGIQYF. Variable domain in full (rest from reference TRBV28 and TRBJ2-4): DVKVTQSSRYLVKRTGEKVFLECVQDMDHENMFWYRQDPGLGLRLIYFSYDVKMKEKGDIPEGYSVSREKKERFSLILESASTNQTSMYLCASSKGSRGIQYFGAGTRLSVL.

V and J are TRBV12-3 or TRBV12-4 and TRBJ2-3, with D unclear. The CDR3 consists of 13 residues. V dropped 5 bases and J dropped 2 bases, with 8 bases sitting between them. CDR3 in amino acids: CASSIQNTDTQYF. As DNA, the CDR3 is TGTGCCAGCAGTATCCAAAACACAGATACGCAGTATTTT.

The V gene is TRBV12-3 or TRBV12-4, the J gene TRBJ2-2; D remains unclear. The CDR3 contains 12 residues. The V and J ends lost 5 bases and 4 bases respectively, with 5 bases between them. DNA for the CDR3: TGTGCCAGCAGTGCCTCCACCGGGGAGCTGTTTTTT. Amino acid sequence: CASSASTGELFF.

This clonotype has a count of ten or more. The rearrangement joins TRBV4-3 to TRBJ2-2; TRBD1 agrees at 9 bases. CDR1 and CDR2 (germline): LGHNA, YSLEER. This CDR3 comprises 14 residues. V shed 6 bases, J shed 5 bases, and the junction held 4 bases outside the gene matches. CDR3 nucleotide sequence: TGCGCCAGCAGTCGACAGGGGGAAACCGGGGAGCTGTTTTTT. This codes for CASSRQGETGELFF.

This clonotype was seen only a few times. V gene TRBV24-1 combines with J gene TRBJ2-2; unclear D gene. The CDR3 spans 15 residues. V gave up 5 bases and J gave up 1 base, with 10 bases separating them. In germline, CDR1 is KGHDR, CDR2 SFDVKD. CDR3: CATSVSGRNTGELFF. In DNA, the CDR3 is TGTGCCACCAGTGTTAGTGGTCGGAACACCGGGGAGCTGTTTTTT.

The CDR3 is CASSAGTGASEQYF. The CDR3 DNA reads TGTGCCAGCAGCGCCGGGACAGGGGCATCCGAGCAGTACTTC. The J gene is TRBJ2-7, the V gene TRBV7-2; 10 positions agree with TRBD1. Germline values: CDR1 SGHTA, CDR2 FQGNSA. Trimming at V came to 5 bases and at J to 6 bases, leaving 7 bases not matched to a gene. The length of the CDR3 is 14 residues.

The rearrangement links TRBV20-1 to TRBJ2-3; TRBD2 matches at 12 bases. This CDR3 contains 17 residues. Germline CDR1 DFQATT, CDR2 SNEGSKA (reference sequence). The junction had 9 bases not matched to a gene; V was cut back by 4 bases and J by 1 base. In nucleotides, the CDR3 is TGCAGTGCTAACCCCCTAGCGGGGGGGAGCCGCACAGATACGCAGTATTTT. It translates to CSANPLAGGSRTDTQYF.

This clonotype came up a few times. The V gene is TRBV20-1, the J gene TRBJ1-1; no clear D gene. The CDR3 spans 11 residues. Trimming took 4 bases from V and 5 from J, leaving 8 bases between them. Germline V lookup: CDR1 DFQATT, CDR2 SNEGSKA (reference sequence). The CDR3 sequence: CSANRRTEAFF. In nucleotides, the CDR3 is TGCAGTGCTAATCGTAGAACTGAAGCTTTCTTT.

This clonotype was picked up a small number of times. The chain combines TRBV5-5 with TRBJ2-7; 12 bases match TRBD2. Germline CDR1 SGHKS, CDR2 YYEKEE (reference sequence). CDR3 size: 15 residues. Germline trimming cut 7 bases from V and 7 bases from J; bases unmatched to any gene: 12. The CDR3 nucleotides read TGTGCCAGCTCCCCGGATAGCCTAGCGGGAGGGGAGCAGTACTTC. This encodes CASSPDSLAGGEQYF.

The rearrangement uses TRBV7-2 and TRBJ2-2; TRBD1 is a possible D gene (5 bases). This CDR3 comprises 16 residues. Germline assignment: CDR1 SGHTA and CDR2 FQGNSA. V lost 5 bases to trimming and J lost 5 bases, with 18 bases between them. The CDR3 loop reads CASSELRQGWTGELFF. DNA of the CDR3: TGTGCCAGCAGCGAGCTTCGGCAGGGTTGGACCGGGGAGCTGTTTTTT.